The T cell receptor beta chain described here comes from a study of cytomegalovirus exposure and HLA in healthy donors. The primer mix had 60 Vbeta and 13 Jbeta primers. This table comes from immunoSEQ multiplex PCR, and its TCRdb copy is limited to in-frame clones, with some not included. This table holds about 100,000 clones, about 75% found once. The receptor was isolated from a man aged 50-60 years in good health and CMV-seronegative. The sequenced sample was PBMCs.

CDR3: CASSPIDRLRNRWGTEAFF. The DNA of the CDR3 is TGTGCCAGCAGCCCTATTGACAGGCTCCGAAACAGGTGGGGCACTGAAGCTTTCTTT. V usage is TRBV4-2 and J usage is TRBJ1-1; D possibly corresponds to TRBD1 (6 bases). The CDR3 runs 19 residues. V lost 4 bases, J lost 4 bases, and 28 bases lay in between. Germline assignment: CDR1 LGHNA and CDR2 YNFKEQ.